These T cell receptor beta chains were read from a single sample in a study of pediatric ulcerative colitis. TCRdb's table, derived via immunoSEQ multiplex PCR, lists solely in-frame clones and lacks some. The sample carries tens of thousands of clones, around 76% recorded once. Sequencing was carried out using gut tissue. Every receptor here comes from a girl aged 10 to 17 with moderate ulcerative colitis. Each CDR3 is given with its conserved first and last residue. D genes are given only for firm matches. Not every row has a clone size; where given, it reads once, few, many or a size class.

14 | NA | TRBJ1-1 | few | TRBV29-1 | TGCAGCGTTGGAAGGGTTGCGGTGGGGACTGAAGCTTTCTTT | CSVGRVAVGTEAFF
15 | NA | TRBJ2-7 | NA | TRBV11-2 | TGTGCCAGCAGCTTATCCCCAACAGGGCCCTACGAGCAGTACTTC | CASSLSPTGPYEQYF
16 | TRBD2 | TRBJ2-7 | NA | TRBV4-1 | TGCGCCAGCAGCCAAGGTCCCGGCGGGAGCTCCTACGAGCAGTACTTC | CASSQGPGGSSYEQYF
15 | NA | TRBJ1-5 | NA | TRBV5-5 | TGTGCCAGCAGCCCCCAATGGCAGGGCAATCAGCCCCAGCATTTT | CASSPQWQGNQPQHF
12 | NA | TRBJ2-7 | NA | TRBV30 | TGTGCCTGGATGGGGTCTACCTACGAGCAGTACTTC | CAWMGSTYEQYF
14 | TRBD1 | TRBJ2-1 | few | TRBV19 | TGTGCCAGTAGTATCGGACAGGGGGCCGATGAGCAGTTCTTC | CASSIGQGADEQFF
13 | NA | TRBJ1-5 | few | TRBV6-5 | TGTGCCAGCAGTTACGGGCCGAATCAGCCCCAGCATTTT | CASSYGPNQPQHF
14 | NA | TRBJ1-1 | few | TRBV2 | TGTGCCAGCAGTGAACAGGCTATGAACACTGAAGCTTTCTTT | CASSEQAMNTEAFF
11 | NA | TRBJ2-1 | NA | TRBV20-1 | TGCAGTGCTGTCGCATCTTATGAGCAGTTCTTC | CSAVASYEQFF
17 | TRBD1 | TRBJ2-7 | NA | TRBV13 | TGTGCCAGCAGCTTCGTCGGGGACAGGGGGCCCTCCTACGAGCAGTACTTC | CASSFVGDRGPSYEQYF
18 | TRBD2 | TRBJ2-7 | NA | TRBV30 | TGTGCCTGGAGAACCAAAACTATCGGCGCGGGAGTCCCCTACGAGCAGTACTTC | CAWRTKTIGAGVPYEQYF
15 | NA | TRBJ1-1 | few | TRBV7-6 | TGTGCCAGCAGTCTTAGTCATCAGGGTAGGACTGAAGCTTTCTTT | CASSLSHQGRTEAFF
13 | TRBD1 | TRBJ2-5 | once | TRBV7-9 | TGTGCCACCTACCAGGGGGCCCAAGAGACCCAGTACTTC | CATYQGAQETQYF
15 | TRBD2 | TRBJ2-7 | NA | TRBV15 | TGTGCCACCGCGGCAGGAGCGGGGGGGACCTACGAGCAGTACTTC | CATAAGAGGTYEQYF
19 | TRBD2 | TRBJ2-2 | NA | TRBV9 | TGTGCCAGCAGCGGGATTACTAGCGGGAGGGCCCCGAACACCGGGGAGCTGTTTTTT | CASSGITSGRAPNTGELFF
16 | TRBD2 | TRBJ2-3 | NA | TRBV13 | TGTGCCAGCAGCTTCGCTGCTAGCGGCTTCACAGATACGCAGTATTTT | CASSFAASGFTDTQYF
15 | TRBD2 | TRBJ2-1 | NA | TRBV7-9 | TGTGCCAGCAGCTTAGCGGGGGGGACTTACAATGAGCAGTTCTTC | CASSLAGGTYNEQFF
18 | NA | TRBJ1-3 | NA | TRBV30 | TGTGCCTGGAGTGTAAACCTCCGGGACACCAGGATTGGAAACACCATATATTTT | CAWSVNLRDTRIGNTIYF
15 | NA | TRBJ1-6 | NA | TRBV13 | TGTGCCAGCAGCCGGGCATTTGTAAATAATTCACCCCTCCACTTT | CASSRAFVNNSPLHF
15 | NA | TRBJ1-5 | few | TRBV27 | TGTGCCAGCAGTTTGACGGCCGGGTCTGATCAGCCCCAGCATTTT | CASSLTAGSDQPQHF
16 | TRBD1 | TRBJ2-2 | NA | TRBV11-2 | TGTGCCAGCAGCAGACTTACAGGGGTGAACACCGGGGAGCTGTTTTTT | CASSRLTGVNTGELFF
14 | TRBD2 | TRBJ2-7 | NA | TRBV10-3 | TGTGCCATCACGCCCGGACTAGTCGGAGTGGAGCAGTACTTC | CAITPGLVGVEQYF